This T cell receptor (beta chain) emerged from a study of lymphopenia after photon versus proton radiotherapy. Libraries were prepared by immunoSEQ multiplex PCR; TCRdb keeps only in-frame clonotypes and omits some of them. The repertoire holds 25,000 to 30,000 clones, with roughly 80% as singletons. CDR1 is SGHDN, CDR2 FVKESK, per germline. Trimming cost V 6 bases and J 6 bases; bases outside gene matches: 8. The CDR3 spans 15 residues. This receptor was identified in a woman in her fifties or sixties with pancreatic cancer. The chain is built from TRBV14 and TRBJ2-2; 9 positions agree with TRBD1. The material was peripheral blood, obtained from a patient treated with photon-based radiotherapy. The CDR3 DNA is TGTGCCAGCAGTCCGGGACAGGGTTTGTCCGGGGAGCTGTTTTTT. This sequence encodes CASSPGQGLSGELFF.